This TCR beta chain was sequenced for a study of cytomegalovirus exposure and HLA in healthy donors. The PCR ran on 60 Vbeta and 13 Jbeta primers. Produced via immunoSEQ multiplex PCR; TCRdb's table is partial and in-frame only. This table holds over 45,000 clones, approximately 80% found once. Germline V lookup: CDR1 GTSNPN, CDR2 SVGIG (reference sequence). The CDR3 sequence is 18 residues long. The genes are TRBV30 and TRBJ2-5, with D possibly TRBD2 on 6 matching bases. The J call may not be correct, given that the DNA end is closer to TRBJ2-7. This clonotype was sampled from a man in his thirties or forties in good health and CMV-seronegative. Source material: PBMCs. CDR3 amino acids: CAWTPDGLREVLPYEQYF. The CDR3 DNA sequence: TGTGCCTGGACGCCGGACGGTCTGCGGGAAGTCCTTCCCTACGAGCAGTACTTC.